This T cell receptor (beta chain) was retrieved from a study of T cells after yellow fever vaccination. The germline V gene has CDR1 SEHNR and CDR2 FQNEAQ (reference sequence). The CDR3 spans 14 residues. Making TCR cDNA involved 5'RACE template switching, which added UMIs and a universal primer site. TCRdb itself ran the 5' RACE reads through MiXCR, one entry per CDR3 protein. There are 140,000 to 150,000 distinct CDR3 sequences in the sample; under 8% occur only once, and approximately 0.59% lies in the top ten. In this sample, this clonotype turned up many times. Its specificity is not known. The junction and the germline gene differ at one end; a read error may be behind it. Study-level results: The study re-detected most primary-vaccination clones after the booster (under 97% CD4, 85% to 90% CD8).

The origin of this receptor is a man aged 25-45 years who received the YFV17D yellow fever vaccine. The source material was CD4+ T cells sorted from PBMCs, sampled 10 days after the yellow fever booster vaccination. The chain is built from TRBV7-9 and TRBJ1-4; 7 bases line up with TRBD1. CDR3: CASSLGTVNEKLFF. The CDR3 nucleotides read TGTGCCAGCAGTTTAGGGACAGTGAATGAAAAACTGTTTTTT. Full variable domain (rest looked up from reference TRBV7-9 and TRBJ1-4): DTGVSQNPRHKITKRGQNVTFRCDPISEHNRLYWYRQTLGQGPEFLTYFQNEAQLEKSRLLSDRFSAERPKGSFSTLEIQRTEQGDSAMYLCASSLGTVNEKLFFGSGTQLSVL.